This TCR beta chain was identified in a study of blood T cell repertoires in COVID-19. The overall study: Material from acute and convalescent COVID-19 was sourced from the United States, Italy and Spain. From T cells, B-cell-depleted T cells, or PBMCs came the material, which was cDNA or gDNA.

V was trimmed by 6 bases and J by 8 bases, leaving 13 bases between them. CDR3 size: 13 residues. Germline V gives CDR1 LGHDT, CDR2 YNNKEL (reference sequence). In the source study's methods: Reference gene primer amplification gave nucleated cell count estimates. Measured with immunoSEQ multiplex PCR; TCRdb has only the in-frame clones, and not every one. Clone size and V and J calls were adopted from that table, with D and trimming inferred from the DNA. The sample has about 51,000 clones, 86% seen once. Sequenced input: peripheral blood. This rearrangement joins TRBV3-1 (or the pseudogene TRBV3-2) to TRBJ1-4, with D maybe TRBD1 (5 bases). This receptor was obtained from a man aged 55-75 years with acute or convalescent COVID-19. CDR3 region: CASSRRGTEKLFF. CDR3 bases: TGTGCCAGCAGTAGGAGGGGAACCGAAAAACTGTTTTTT.